The source of this T cell receptor (beta chain) is a study of T cell responses to AZD1222 COVID-19 vaccine. Sequencing used immunoSEQ multiplex PCR; TCRdb keeps in-frame clones, though not all of them. The sample has roughly 140,000 clones, roughly nine tenths seen once; the top ten hold around 3.5%. The germline CDR1 and CDR2 sequences are SGHRS and YFSETQ. The CDR3 extends over 13 amino acids. Trimming pared 2 bases from V and 9 bases from J, leaving 12 bases between. Study conclusions and caveats: Repertoires were obtained solely post-peak T cell response.

As for this clone: Its antigen is not identified.

The sample was peripheral blood, taken on day 0 of AZD1222 vaccination. The chain employs TRBV5-1 and TRBJ2-1, with TRBD2 as a possible D gene (5 bases). The sequence came from an adult in good health. CDR3 amino acids: CASSFTSLGEQFF. The DNA of the CDR3 is TGCGCCAGCAGCTTTACTAGTCTGGGTGAGCAGTTCTTC.